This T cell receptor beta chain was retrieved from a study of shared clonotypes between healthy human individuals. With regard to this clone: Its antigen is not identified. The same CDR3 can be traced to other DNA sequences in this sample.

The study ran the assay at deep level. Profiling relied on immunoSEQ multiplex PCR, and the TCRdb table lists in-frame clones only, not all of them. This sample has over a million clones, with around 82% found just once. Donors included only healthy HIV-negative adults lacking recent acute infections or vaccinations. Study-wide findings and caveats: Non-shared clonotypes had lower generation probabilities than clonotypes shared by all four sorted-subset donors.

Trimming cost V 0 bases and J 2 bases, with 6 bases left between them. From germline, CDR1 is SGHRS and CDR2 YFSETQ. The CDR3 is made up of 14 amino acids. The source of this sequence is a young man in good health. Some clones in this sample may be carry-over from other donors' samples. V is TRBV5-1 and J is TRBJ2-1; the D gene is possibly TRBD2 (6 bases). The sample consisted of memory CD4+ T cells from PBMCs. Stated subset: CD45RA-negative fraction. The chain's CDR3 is CASSLASAYNEQFF. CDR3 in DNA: TGCGCCAGCAGCTTGGCTAGCGCCTACAATGAGCAGTTCTTC.